These 18 T cell receptor beta chains were all obtained from the same sample, sequenced in a study of CD8 T cells in Susac syndrome. An input of roughly 0.5 to 1 ug of RNA was subjected to reverse transcription using random hexamers. Each CDR3 protein is one row after TCRdb ran MiXCR on the immunoSEQ multiplex PCR reads. This table has about 300,000 distinct CDR3 sequences, about 91% appearing once. The source material was CD4+ T cells from PBMCs. Receptor source: a human donor with multiple sclerosis.

The chain recombines TRBV18 with TRBJ1-2; no firm D call. Trimming took 3 bases from V and 0 from J, leaving 11 bases between them. CDR3 length equals 15 residues. Germline V gene lookup returns CDR1 KGHSH and CDR2 LQKENI. CDR3 sequence reads: CASSPRTDANYGYTF. In nucleotides, the CDR3 is TGTGCCAGCTCACCGAGGACGGATGCTAACTATGGCTACACCTTC.

The chain has TRBV9 and TRBJ2-2; 7 bases map to TRBD1. V was clipped by 0 bases and J by 8 bases; unmatched bases: 7. This CDR3 has 15 amino acids. Germline V lookup: CDR1 SGDLS, CDR2 YYNGEE. The CDR3 loop is CASSVGAGGIGELFF. In DNA, the CDR3 is TGTGCCAGCAGCGTAGGGGCAGGGGGAATTGGGGAGCTGTTTTTT.

V and J are TRBV13 and TRBJ2-3; D ambiguous. The V gene lost 6 bases and the J gene lost 0 bases, with 16 bases spanning the gap. In germline, CDR1 is PRHDT, CDR2 FYEKMQ (reference sequence). The CDR3 consists of 16 residues. CDR3 nucleotides: TGTGCCAGCAGTCCTAATCCGGGCCCGAGCACAGATACGCAGTATTTT. Its protein is CASSPNPGPSTDTQYF.

This clonotype came up once. V and J are TRBV27 and TRBJ2-1; D may be TRBD1 or TRBD2 (5 bases each). The germline V gene encodes CDR1 MNHEY and CDR2 SMNVEV (reference sequence). This CDR3 has 16 residues. Trimming took 6 bases from V and 5 from J, leaving 20 bases between them. CDR3 region: CASSQFGGPGNNEQFF. The CDR3 DNA is TGTGCCAGCAGCCAATTTGGGGGACCAGGGAACAATGAGCAGTTCTTC.

This chain connects TRBV9 to TRBJ2-5, with 8 nucleotides matching TRBD2. CDR3 length: 15 residues. V lost 1 base, J lost 1 base, and 3 bases stayed unmatched. CDR1 is SGDLS and CDR2 is YYNGEE in the germline V gene. Written as DNA, the CDR3 is TGTGCCAGCAGCGTAACCAGCGGGGGCCAAGAGACCCAGTACTTC. Protein sequence: CASSVTSGGQETQYF.

The genes are TRBV12-3 or TRBV12-4 and TRBJ2-3; D is possibly TRBD1 (6 bases). Deletions cut 7 bases from V and 1 base from J, with 15 bases between. The CDR3 sequence is 15 residues long. The CDR3 DNA reads as TGTGCCAGCACCCCACAGGGTTTTGGCACAGATACGCAGTATTTT. Its protein is CASTPQGFGTDTQYF.

CDR3 sequence: CASTFRGGSSYNEQFF. CDR3 DNA sequence: TGTGCCAGCACCTTCAGGGGGGGGAGCTCCTACAATGAGCAGTTCTTC. This chain connects TRBV7-2 to TRBJ2-1, with D perhaps being TRBD1 or TRBD2 (7 bases each). CDR3 size: 16 residues. V shed 7 bases and J shed 0 bases, with 16 bases lying between them. Germline V gene sequence: CDR1 SGHTA, CDR2 FQGNSA.

The rearrangement links TRBV9 to TRBJ2-7; tentatively, D is TRBD1 (6 bases). In germline, CDR1 is SGDLS, CDR2 YYNGEE. V was clipped by 4 bases and J by 2 bases, with 13 bases between them. The CDR3 is made up of 14 amino acids. In DNA form, the CDR3 reads TGTGCCAGCAGCCGAACAGGGACCCCCTACGAGCAGTACTTC. Protein product: CASSRTGTPYEQYF.

The rearrangement joins TRBV6-1 to TRBJ1-2; D gene ambiguous. The CDR3 contains 14 residues. The germline V and J ends were trimmed by 6 bases and 0 bases, with 11 bases remaining between them. Germline assignment: CDR1 MNHNS and CDR2 SASEGT. The CDR3 DNA follows: TGTGCCAGCAGCGTCGGACCAGCTAACTATGGCTACACCTTC. It yields the protein CASSVGPANYGYTF.

The rearrangement links TRBV6-2 or TRBV6-3 to TRBJ2-5, with TRBD2 matching over 9 bases. Per germline, CDR1 MNHEY and CDR2 SVGEGT. After removal of 6 bases from V and 5 bases from J, the junction contained 19 bases not matched to a gene. CDR3 length equals 18 residues. CDR3 loop: CASRSIGLATSLGETQYF. In nucleotides, the CDR3 is TGTGCCAGCAGGTCAATCGGACTAGCGACCTCCCTGGGGGAGACCCAGTACTTC.

This rearrangement joins TRBV3-1 to TRBJ1-1, with D uncertain. Trimming took 0 bases from V and 3 from J, leaving 11 bases between them. Germline V gives CDR1 LGHDT, CDR2 YNNKEL (reference sequence). The CDR3 extends over 15 amino acids. This CDR3 is CASSQEFLGDTEAFF. The CDR3 DNA is TGTGCCAGCAGCCAAGAGTTTCTCGGAGACACTGAAGCTTTCTTT.

Only one count was recorded for this clonotype. The CDR3 loop reads CASSPGQTHSNQPQHF. The CDR3 region has the DNA TGTGCCAGCAGCCCGGGACAGACTCATAGCAATCAGCCCCAGCATTTT. The chain couples TRBV2 to TRBJ1-5; TRBD1 agrees at 7 bases. Per the germline V gene, CDR1 is SNHLY and CDR2 is FYNNEI. Trimming removed 6 bases from V and 0 bases from J; junction bases left unmatched: 8. This CDR3 comprises 16 residues.

The count of this clonotype is one. The gene calls are TRBV3-1 and TRBJ1-5; D is uncertain. Germline assignment: CDR1 LGHDT and CDR2 YNNKEL (reference sequence). The CDR3 contains 13 residues. Trimming shortened V by 4 bases and J by 9 bases, and 13 bases separated the two germline ends. The CDR3 coding sequence is TGTGCCAGCAGCCCCCGGGCCCTCGGGCCCCAGCATTTT. Translated, it gives CASSPRALGPQHF.

The J gene is TRBJ2-2, the V gene TRBV12-3 or TRBV12-4; 8 bases are a match to TRBD2. V lost 5 bases and J lost 1; bases outside the gene matches: 6. The CDR3 runs 16 residues. CDR3 region: CASSRAGAGNTGELFF. CDR3 nucleotides: TGTGCCAGCAGTAGAGCGGGAGCGGGGAACACCGGGGAGCTGTTTTTT.

This sequence joins TRBV7-9 and TRBJ2-2, with D hard to call. Germline values: CDR1 SEHNR, CDR2 FQNEAQ (reference sequence). The CDR3 has 14 residues. V was trimmed by 3 bases and J by 1 base, leaving 6 bases between them. The CDR3 loop reads CASSFNRNTGELFF. DNA for the CDR3: TGTGCCAGCAGCTTCAACAGGAACACCGGGGAGCTGTTTTTT.

The V call is TRBV7-2, the J call TRBJ2-3; 9 bases agree with TRBD2. With 5 bases clipped from V and 8 bases from J, the junction kept 8 bases outside the gene matches. Germline lookup yields CDR1 SGHTA and CDR2 FQGNSA. The CDR3 is 14 residues long. The CDR3 nucleotides are TGTGCCAGCAGCGCCGCTAGCGGGGCCAGTACGCAGTATTTT. As protein: CASSAASGASTQYF.

The rearrangement uses TRBV18 and TRBJ2-7, with 8 positions matching TRBD2. Germline CDR1 KGHSH, CDR2 LQKENI. The CDR3 is made up of 15 amino acids. Trimming cost V 2 bases and J 2 bases; bases outside gene matches: 5. The CDR3 spells CASSPTGGDPYEQYF. CDR3 coding DNA: TGTGCCAGCTCACCAACGGGAGGGGACCCCTACGAGCAGTACTTC.

The V gene is TRBV6-2 or TRBV6-3, the J gene TRBJ2-7, with 9 bases lining up with TRBD1. Germline values: CDR1 MNHEY, CDR2 SVGEGT. The CDR3 length is 15 residues. The ends lost 6 bases at V and 3 bases at J; junction bases unmatched: 9. The CDR3 spells CASSLRGTGSYEQYF. In nucleotides, the CDR3 is TGTGCCAGCAGCCTACGGGGGACAGGGAGCTACGAGCAGTACTTC.